This T cell receptor (beta chain) was found in a study of T cells in Graves' hyperthyroidism and ophthalmopathy. The CDR3 is 15 amino acids. Trimming at V came to 3 bases and at J to 2 bases, leaving 3 bases not matched to a gene. Germline CDR1 and CDR2: DFQATT and SNEGSKA (reference sequence). TCR beta CDR3 regions were amplified from RNA. RT-PCR in the first round (using the HTBI primer set) targeted the TCR CDR3. TCRdb re-called the multiplex PCR reads with MiXCR, one entry per CDR3 protein. The sample yields a few hundred thousand distinct CDR3 sequences, about 15% seen once. Input material: blood. The V gene is TRBV20-1, the J gene TRBJ2-5, with 13 bases lining up with TRBD2. This clonotype was obtained from a woman aged 30 to 39 with Graves' hyperthyroidism. For the CDR3, the DNA is TGCAGTGCTAGTAAGACTAGCGGGAGGCAAGAGACCCAGTACTTC. Encoded protein: CSASKTSGRQETQYF.